This record covers a single T cell receptor (beta chain). Its antigen remains unidentified. The data are from a study of CD8+ T cells in alopecia areata. In each case, RNA was isolated and then reverse transcribed into cDNA as the sequencing template. Assay used: immunoSEQ multiplex PCR; TCRdb lists only in-frame clones, some missing. The sample lists approximately 180,000 clones; around 71% were seen once. Study outcomes and limitations: Possibly as an HLA-related effect, TCR sharing across patients appeared less clear than in mice.

This sequence was found in a human donor with alopecia areata. Sequencing used CD8+ T cells sorted from blood, obtained at week 0.

CDR3 in DNA: TGTGCCAGCAGAGATCCCCTCGGCGGCTACACCTTC. As protein: CASRDPLGGYTF. The J gene is TRBJ1-2, the V gene TRBV2, with no clear D. This CDR3 is 12 amino acids long. Germline values: CDR1 SNHLY, CDR2 FYNNEI. V dropped 6 bases and J dropped 8 bases, with 13 bases sitting between them.